One and the same sample provided the 20 T cell receptor beta chains below, sequenced in a study of blood T cells in healthy people across ages. Combining a sample-barcoded 5' primer with a J-beta primer mix, a second PCR ran for roughly 7 to 12 cycles. A single record per CDR3 protein comes from TCRdb applying MiXCR to the 5' RACE reads. The sample carries around 1.5 million distinct CDR3 sequences, approximately 60% recorded once. The source material was blood. These receptors were taken from a man aged 18 to 29 in good health.

The J gene is TRBJ2-3, the V gene TRBV4-1, with a tentative D call TRBD2 (6 bases). The V gene's germline CDR1 is MGHRA and CDR2 YSYEKL. The CDR3 has 15 amino acids. V was clipped by 1 base and J by 4 bases, with 12 bases between them. CDR3 bases: TGCGCCAGCAGCCAAGTGGTCGGGGAGGCAGATACGCAGTATTTT. Its translation: CASSQVVGEADTQYF.

The chain links TRBV29-1 to TRBJ2-7; D gene unclear. CDR3 length: 11 residues. CDR1 and CDR2 from the germline V gene are SQVTM and ANQGSEA. The CDR3 coding sequence is TGCGGGGTAACCTATAGCTACGAGCAGTACTTC. As protein: CGVTYSYEQYF.

The sample holds a few counts of this clonotype. The V gene is TRBV7-2, the J gene TRBJ1-1; no firm D call. Trimming removed 5 bases from V and 8 bases from J, with 9 bases in between. The CDR3 sequence is 11 residues long. Germline V gene sequence: CDR1 SGHTA, CDR2 FQGNSA. CDR3 loop: CASSPDSEAFF. The CDR3 DNA reads TGTGCCAGCAGCCCTGACTCGGAAGCTTTCTTT.

CDR3 coding DNA: TGTGCCAGCAGAAACAGGGGTTCCACCTACAATGAGCAGTTCTTC. It is translated as CASRNRGSTYNEQFF. The rearrangement joins TRBV12-3 or TRBV12-4 to TRBJ2-1; 7 bases line up with TRBD1. The length of the CDR3 is 15 residues. V was pared by 6 bases and J by 2 bases, with 7 bases of the junction left unmatched.

The rearrangement joins TRBV4-2 to TRBJ2-1, with TRBD2 identical over 8 bases. The V segment lost 3 bases and the J segment 5 bases; nucleotides outside the gene matches: 6. This CDR3 is built from 15 residues. The germline V gene has CDR1 LGHNA and CDR2 YNFKEQ. CDR3 in DNA: TGTGCCAGCAGCCAGCGGGGGGTAACTCACAATGAGCAGTTCTTC. Translating gives CASSQRGVTHNEQFF.

V usage is TRBV13 and J usage is TRBJ2-5; no reliable D call. CDR3 size: 13 residues. The germline V gene encodes CDR1 PRHDT and CDR2 FYEKMQ (reference sequence). V shed 0 bases and J shed 4 bases, with 6 bases lying between them. CDR3 protein: CASSLGDVETQYF. The CDR3 bases are TGTGCCAGCAGCTTAGGAGATGTAGAGACCCAGTACTTC.

The rearrangement uses TRBV12-3 or TRBV12-4 and TRBJ1-1, with a tentative D call TRBD1 (6 bases). The V gene lost 8 bases and the J gene lost 0 bases, with 13 bases spanning the gap. CDR3 length: 14 amino acids. The CDR3 bases are TGTGCCAGCCGAAACAGGGCCATGAACACTGAAGCTTTCTTT. Translation: CASRNRAMNTEAFF.

The chain recombines TRBV10-3 with TRBJ2-7, with D maybe TRBD1 (5 bases). CDR1 ENHRY and CDR2 SYGVKD come from the germline V gene. V lost 4 bases to trimming and J lost 2 bases, with 9 bases between them. This CDR3 has 13 residues. The CDR3, as DNA: TGTGCCATCAGTGGTACAGGACCCTACGAGCAGTACTTC. Its protein is CAISGTGPYEQYF.

The J gene is TRBJ1-1, the V gene TRBV11-2; TRBD1 is a possible D gene (6 bases). This CDR3 is 14 amino acids long. CDR1 SGHAT and CDR2 FQNNGV come from the germline V gene. V shed 1 base and J shed 4 bases, with 10 bases lying between them. CDR3 bases: TGTGCCAGCAGCTTAGGGGGGGCAGTCACTGAAGCTTTCTTT. Translation: CASSLGGAVTEAFF. Full variable domain (rest looked up from reference TRBV11-2 and TRBJ1-1): EAGVAQSPRYKIIEKRQSVAFWCNPISGHATLYWYQQILGQGPKLLIQFQNNGVVDDSQLPKDRFSAERLKGVDSTLKIQPAKLEDSAVYLCASSLGGAVTEAFFGQGTRLTVV.

This clonotype was counted once. The chain uses TRBV2 and TRBJ1-1; possibly TRBD1 for D (6 bases). There are 15 residues in the CDR3. V lost 7 bases and J 6 bases, leaving 21 bases between the germline ends. CDR1 and CDR2 from the germline V gene are SNHLY and FYNNEI. CDR3 in DNA: TGTGCCAGCACCCACCTGACGCAGGGGATAGCTGAAGCTTTCTTT. Translating it yields CASTHLTQGIAEAFF.

This clonotype has more than one count but fewer than ten. The chain links TRBV27 to TRBJ2-5; either TRBD1 or TRBD2 may fit D (5 bases each). V lost 0 bases, J lost 5 bases, and 10 bases lay in between. The CDR3 contains 14 residues. The germline CDR1 and CDR2 sequences are MNHEY and SMNVEV (reference sequence). Here the CDR3 DNA reads TGTGCCAGCAGTTTATCAACAGGCGGGGAGACCCAGTACTTC. It encodes CASSLSTGGETQYF.

The rearrangement joins TRBV10-3 to TRBJ2-5, with 7 bases identical to TRBD2. Germline V gene data show CDR1 as ENHRY and CDR2 as SYGVKD. V shed 7 bases and J 2 bases; nucleotides not matched to a gene: 7. CDR3 size: 14 residues. The CDR3 DNA reads TGTGCCATCACTCCAGCGGGGACGCAAGAGACCCAGTACTTC. As protein: CAITPAGTQETQYF.

The chain carries TRBV7-9 and TRBJ1-1; D is undetermined. Deletions cut 10 bases from V and 2 bases from J, with 5 bases between. This CDR3 contains 10 residues. Germline V gene sequence: CDR1 SEHNR, CDR2 FQNEAQ (reference sequence). The CDR3 region is CAITNTEAFF. The CDR3 region has the DNA TGTGCCATAACAAACACTGAAGCTTTCTTT. The full variable domain, completed using reference TRBV7-9 and TRBJ1-1, is DTGVSQNPRHKITKRGQNVTFRCDPISEHNRLYWYRQTLGQGPEFLTYFQNEAQLEKSRLLSDRFSAERPKGSFSTLEIQRTEQGDSAMYLCAITNTEAFFGQGTRLTVV.

The rearrangement links TRBV11-2 to TRBJ2-3, with D possibly TRBD2 on 5 matching bases. The CDR3 has 14 residues. Germline-derived CDR1 and CDR2 are SGHAT and FQNNGV. V was shortened by 1 base and J by 6 bases, with 11 bases between the two germline ends. CDR3 nucleotides: TGTGCCAGCAGCTTAGTCCCTCGGAGGGATACGCAGTATTTT. It specifies CASSLVPRRDTQYF.

The table lists this clonotype with a few counts. The rearrangement uses TRBV4-1 and TRBJ2-7; 7 bases align to TRBD2. The CDR3 is 17 residues long. Trimming cost V 4 bases and J 0 bases; bases outside gene matches: 12. Germline V gene data show CDR1 as MGHRA and CDR2 as YSYEKL. As DNA, the CDR3 is TGCGCCAGCAGCCCACGGCGAATAGCGGGTACCTCCTACGAGCAGTACTTC. It encodes CASSPRRIAGTSYEQYF.

The chain recombines TRBV2 with TRBJ1-2; D gene ambiguous. The ends were cut back, 2 bases at V and 6 bases at J, with 16 bases in the middle. The length of the CDR3 is 15 residues. Germline loops: CDR1 SNHLY, CDR2 FYNNEI. In nucleotides, the CDR3 is TGTGCCAGCAGTGAAAGCTACCCCCTTATGGATGGCTACACCTTC. Protein sequence: CASSESYPLMDGYTF.

The chain uses TRBV20-1 and TRBJ2-7, with TRBD2 identical over 8 bases. Germline CDR1 and CDR2: DFQATT and SNEGSKA (reference sequence). This CDR3 is built from 16 residues. Trimming removed 0 bases from V and 0 bases from J; junction bases left unmatched: 7. The CDR3 bases are TGCAGTGCTAGAGATCAAGGTAGCGGGGTCTCCTACGAGCAGTACTTC. It codes for CSARDQGSGVSYEQYF.

This clonotype was seen a single time. The V call is TRBV12-3 or TRBV12-4, the J call TRBJ2-7; 10 bases line up with TRBD1. Losses at the gene ends were 5 bases for V and 3 bases for J; bases not matched to a gene: 7. This CDR3 comprises 15 residues. The CDR3 DNA is TGTGCCAGCAGTGCTCACGGACAGGGGGTCTACGAGCAGTACTTC. It yields the protein CASSAHGQGVYEQYF.

The chain is built from TRBV12-3 or TRBV12-4 and TRBJ1-1; 8 bases align to TRBD1. J was trimmed by 3 bases and V by 3 bases; bases with no gene match: 12. There are 17 residues in the CDR3. CDR3 nucleotide sequence: TGTGCCAGCAGTTTTATGGGGACAGGCGCGTTTGACACTGAAGCTTTCTTT. Translation gives CASSFMGTGAFDTEAFF.

This clonotype was counted between two and nine times. The V gene is TRBV9, the J gene TRBJ2-7, with D tentatively TRBD2 (6 bases). CDR3 length equals 13 residues. Trimming removed 3 bases from V and 3 bases from J, with 10 bases in between. Germline assignment: CDR1 SGDLS and CDR2 YYNGEE. Here the CDR3 DNA reads TGTGCCAGCAGCGGCCGGGACTTCTACGAGCAGTACTTC. Residues: CASSGRDFYEQYF.